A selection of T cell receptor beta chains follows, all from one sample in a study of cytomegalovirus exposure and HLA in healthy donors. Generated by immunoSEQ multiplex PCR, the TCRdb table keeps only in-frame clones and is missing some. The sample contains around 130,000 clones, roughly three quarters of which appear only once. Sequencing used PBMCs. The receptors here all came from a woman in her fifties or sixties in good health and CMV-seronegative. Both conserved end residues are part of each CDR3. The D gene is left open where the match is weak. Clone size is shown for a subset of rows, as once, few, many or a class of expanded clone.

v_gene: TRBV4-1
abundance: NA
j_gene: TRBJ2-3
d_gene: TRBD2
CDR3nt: TGCGCCAGCAGCCAACCCGGGACTAGCGGGAGGGGATATACGCAGTATTTT
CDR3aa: CASSQPGTSGRGYTQYF

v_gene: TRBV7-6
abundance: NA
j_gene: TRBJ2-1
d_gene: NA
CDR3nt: TGTGCCAGCAGCTTCGGCGGAACCTACAATGAGCAGTTCTTC
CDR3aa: CASSFGGTYNEQFF

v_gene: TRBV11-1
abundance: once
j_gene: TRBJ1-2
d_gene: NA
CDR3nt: TGTGCCAGCAGCTATTTCCCACGACAGTCAGGGGTTTACTATGGCTACACCTTC
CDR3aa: CASSYFPRQSGVYYGYTF

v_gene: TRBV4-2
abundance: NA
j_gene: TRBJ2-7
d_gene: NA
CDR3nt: TGTGCCAGCAGCCCGGGACTGGCCTACGAGCAGTACTTC
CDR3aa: CASSPGLAYEQYF

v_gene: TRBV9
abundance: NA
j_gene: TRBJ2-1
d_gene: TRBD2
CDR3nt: TGTGCCAGCAGCTCTGGGACTAGCGGGGGCCCTGTGTTCTTC
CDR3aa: CASSSGTSGGPVFF

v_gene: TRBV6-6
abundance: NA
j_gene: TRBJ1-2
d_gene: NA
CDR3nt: TGTGCCAGCAGTACACCAGGGGTGGGAGGCTACACCTTC
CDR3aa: CASSTPGVGGYTF

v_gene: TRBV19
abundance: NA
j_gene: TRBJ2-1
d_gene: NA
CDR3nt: TGTGCCAGTAGTATCGGCCTAGTAGTCAATGAGCAGTTCTTC
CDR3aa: CASSIGLVVNEQFF

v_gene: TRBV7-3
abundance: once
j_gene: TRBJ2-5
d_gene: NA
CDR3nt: TGTGCCAGCAGCCGCGGCGGGGATAAAGAGACCCAGTACTTC
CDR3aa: CASSRGGDKETQYF

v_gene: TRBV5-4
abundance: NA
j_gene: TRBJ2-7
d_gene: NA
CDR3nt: TGTGCCAGCACCTATAGGGGCACCTACGAGCAGTACTTC
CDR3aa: CASTYRGTYEQYF

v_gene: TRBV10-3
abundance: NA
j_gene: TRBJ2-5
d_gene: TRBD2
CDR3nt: TGTGCCATCAGACCCAGGGAGGGCCAAGAGACCCAGTACTTC
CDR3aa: CAIRPREGQETQYF

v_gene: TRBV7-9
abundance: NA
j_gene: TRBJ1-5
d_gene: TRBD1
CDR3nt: TGTGCCAGCAGCTCTACAGGGGGGGATCAGCCCCAGCATTTT
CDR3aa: CASSSTGGDQPQHF